Sequencing of this T cell receptor beta chain was carried out in a study of OX40 agonist ivuxolimab in advanced cancers. Trimming removed 7 bases from V and 8 bases from J; junction bases left unmatched: 11. CDR3 size: 15 residues. Germline CDR1 LNHDA, CDR2 SQIVND (reference sequence). The data were produced by immunoSEQ multiplex PCR, yet TCRdb's version contains in-frame clones alone and is incomplete. The table records 60,000 to 100,000 clones, approximately 90% of them present only once. V is TRBV19 and J is TRBJ2-1; 10 bases are shared with TRBD1. The TCR sequence derives from an adult with an advanced solid tumor such as melanoma, head and neck, liver or kidney cancer. The sample in question was CD4+ or CD8+ T cells sorted from blood, obtained in a trial of the OX40 agonist ivuxolimab. CDR3 residues: CASKRQGARGYEQFF. Written as DNA, the CDR3 is TGTGCCAGTAAGAGACAGGGGGCAAGGGGGTATGAGCAGTTCTTC.